These 20 T cell receptor beta chains originate from one sample sequenced in a study of identical twins. TCRdb re-derived calls from the 5' RACE reads in MiXCR, one entry per CDR3 protein. Of about 890,000 distinct CDR3 sequences in the sample, more than 9% were seen once. These data also featured in a second study, about yellow fever vaccine responses in identical twins.

Sequencing used PBMCs. The receptors derive from a woman in her late teens or twenties in good health.

This chain joins TRBV28 and TRBJ2-3, with TRBD2 matching over 15 bases. CDR3 size: 18 residues. The germline gives CDR1 MDHEN, CDR2 SYDVKM. The V segment lost 5 bases and the J segment 1 base; nucleotides outside the gene matches: 7. The CDR3 DNA reads TGTGCCAGCAGTCACCGGGGACTAGCGGGAGGAGGCACAGATACGCAGTATTTT. Amino acid sequence: CASSHRGLAGGGTDTQYF.

This clonotype was recorded a few times. This rearrangement joins TRBV24-1 to TRBJ2-3; 11 bases are a match to TRBD2. V was pared by 4 bases and J by 4 bases, with 12 bases of the junction left unmatched. The germline V gene encodes CDR1 KGHDR and CDR2 SFDVKD. The length of the CDR3 is 18 residues. CDR3 protein: CATSEPTSGSVFPDTQYF. The CDR3 DNA follows: TGTGCCACCAGTGAACCCACTAGCGGGAGTGTTTTCCCAGATACGCAGTATTTT.

This clonotype was counted many times. The V gene is TRBV9, the J gene TRBJ2-1; maybe TRBD2 (6 bases). Germline CDR1 SGDLS, CDR2 YYNGEE. Between the trimmed V and J ends, which lost 3 bases and 5 bases, there was a span of 12 bases. The CDR3 extends over 14 amino acids. The CDR3 DNA reads as TGTGCCAGCAGCGCCGGGGCGGGACACAATGAGCAGTTCTTC. Residues: CASSAGAGHNEQFF. Filled out from reference TRBV9 and TRBJ2-1, the complete variable domain reads DSGVTQTPKHLITATGQRVTLRCSPRSGDLSVYWYQQSLDQGLQFLIQYYNGEERAKGNILERFSAQQFPDLHSELNLSSLELGDSALYFCASSAGAGHNEQFFGPGTRLTVL.

The chain combines TRBV13 with TRBJ1-4; no clear D. Trimming shortened V by 4 bases and J by 3 bases, and 18 bases separated the two germline ends. This CDR3 contains 17 residues. Germline V gives CDR1 PRHDT, CDR2 FYEKMQ (reference sequence). The chain's CDR3 is CASSSPPGSASNEKLFF. In DNA form, the CDR3 reads TGTGCCAGCAGCTCACCACCGGGGAGCGCGTCTAATGAAAAACTGTTTTTT. Supplemented by reference TRBV13 and TRBJ1-4, the full variable domain reads AAGVIQSPRHLIKEKRETATLKCYPIPRHDTVYWYQQGPGQDPQFLISFYEKMQSDKGSIPDRFSAQQFSDYHSELNMSSLELGDSALYFCASSSPPGSASNEKLFFGSGTQLSVL.

There are a few counts of this clonotype. The V gene is TRBV6-5, the J gene TRBJ1-4; D is unresolved. The CDR3 runs 16 residues. Germline V gives CDR1 MNHEY, CDR2 SVGAGI. Trimming took 4 bases from V and 0 from J, leaving 12 bases between them. CDR3 nucleotides: TGTGCCAGCAGTTTGGGGTTCGGTGCAACTAATGAAAAACTGTTTTTT. It codes for CASSLGFGATNEKLFF.

This clonotype was counted a few times. The genes are TRBV5-1 and TRBJ2-5; the D call may be TRBD1 or TRBD2 (5 bases each). Germline V CDR1 and CDR2: SGHRS, YFSETQ. CDR3 size: 13 residues. With 3 bases removed from V and 5 bases from J, the gap between germline ends came to 11 bases. This CDR3 is CASSWGRDETQYF. In DNA, the CDR3 is TGCGCCAGCAGCTGGGGCAGGGACGAGACCCAGTACTTC.

This clonotype was observed a few times. Its ends do not fully match the called genes, so a read error is possible. V and J are TRBV12-3 or TRBV12-4 and TRBJ2-7, with a weak D call TRBD2 (6 bases). CDR3 length: 14 residues. The CDR3 is CASSLREASSEQYF. The CDR3 coding sequence is TGTGCCAGCAGTTTAAGGGAGGCCTCCTCCGAGCAGTACTTC.

The chain links TRBV11-3 to TRBJ2-1; the match to TRBD1 covers 8 bases. The trim removed 3 bases at V and 5 bases at J, leaving 9 bases unmatched. The CDR3 runs to 16 residues. The germline gives CDR1 SGHNT, CDR2 YENEEA. CDR3 DNA sequence: TGTGCCAGCAGCTTGCGTGGGACAGGAGCGAACAATGAGCAGTTCTTC. This codes for CASSLRGTGANNEQFF.

The rearrangement links TRBV12-3 or TRBV12-4 to TRBJ2-2, with 8 bases that match TRBD2. This CDR3 has 16 amino acids. J lost 5 bases, V lost 6 bases, and 11 bases had no gene match. The CDR3 loop is CASSLRGSSGTGELFF. The CDR3 DNA is TGTGCCAGCAGCCTAAGGGGGTCTAGCGGGACCGGGGAGCTGTTTTTT.

The chain uses TRBV2 and TRBJ2-6, with 13 bases lining up with TRBD2. This CDR3 is 19 amino acids long. Germline V gene sequence: CDR1 SNHLY, CDR2 FYNNEI. The V gene end was trimmed by 1 base and the J gene end by 0 bases; junction bases not matched to a gene: 3. The CDR3 DNA reads TGTGCCAGCAGTGAAGAGACTAGCGGGAGGTCCTCTGGGGCCAACGTCCTGACTTTC. Protein product: CASSEETSGRSSGANVLTF. Filled out from reference TRBV2 and TRBJ2-6, the complete variable domain reads EPEVTQTPSHQVTQMGQEVILRCVPISNHLYFYWYRQILGQKVEFLVSFYNNEISEKSEIFDDQFSVERPDGSNFTLKIRSTKLEDSAMYFCASSEETSGRSSGANVLTFGAGSRLTVL.

The chain recombines TRBV27 with TRBJ2-3; D is unresolved. V gave up 6 bases and J gave up 2 bases, with 15 bases separating them. The CDR3 loop spans 15 amino acids. CDR1 and CDR2 (germline): MNHEY, SMNVEV (reference sequence). DNA of the CDR3: TGTGCCAGCAGCGATGAAGGGCAAGACACAGATACGCAGTATTTT. It yields the protein CASSDEGQDTDTQYF.

This clonotype was counted only a few times. The CDR3 DNA follows: TGCGCCAGCAGCGCCTGGGATTCTGGAAACACCATATATTTT. Translating it yields CASSAWDSGNTIYF. J is TRBJ1-3 and V is TRBV5-1, with D unclear. The CDR3 length is 14 residues. CDR1 and CDR2 from the germline V gene are SGHRS and YFSETQ. The V gene lost 4 bases and the J gene lost 1 base, with 9 bases spanning the gap.

This clonotype was observed at least ten times. The gene calls are TRBV5-1 and TRBJ2-1, with D maybe TRBD1 (5 bases). CDR3 length: 16 amino acids. V was trimmed by 4 bases and J by 3 bases, leaving 17 bases between them. CDR1 and CDR2 (germline): SGHRS, YFSETQ. CDR3 residues: CASSLYRNLVYNEQFF. As DNA, the CDR3 is TGCGCCAGCAGCCTATACAGGAATCTTGTCTACAATGAGCAGTTCTTC.

This clonotype was found a few times. The chain employs TRBV2 and TRBJ2-7; D gene unclear. CDR3 length equals 12 residues. Trimming left V 6 bases short and J 4 bases short, with 10 bases between. CDR1 and CDR2 from the germline V gene are SNHLY and FYNNEI. CDR3 sequence reads: CASSEPPYEQYF. DNA of the CDR3: TGTGCCAGCAGCGAACCACCTTACGAGCAGTACTTC.

This clonotype was seen a few times. The rearrangement uses TRBV18 and TRBJ2-2; D is ambiguous. Between the trimmed V and J ends, which lost 0 bases and 2 bases, there was a span of 16 bases. Germline CDR1 is KGHSH and CDR2 is LQKENI. This CDR3 spans 18 amino acids. The DNA for the CDR3 is TGTGCCAGCTCACCACCGAGGCGTGCGGCCCGAAACACCGGGGAGCTGTTTTTT. Amino acid sequence: CASSPPRRAARNTGELFF.

A few counts support this clonotype. CDR3 sequence: CSAREGSPTGNQPQHF. The CDR3 DNA is TGCAGTGCTAGAGAGGGTTCCCCCACGGGCAATCAGCCCCAGCATTTT. This chain uses TRBV20-1 with TRBJ1-5; D unresolved. CDR1 and CDR2 from the germline V gene are DFQATT and SNEGSKA (reference sequence). Trimming took 0 bases from V and 2 from J, leaving 14 bases between them. The CDR3 consists of 16 residues.

A few counts support this clonotype. The chain couples TRBV3-1 to TRBJ1-2; D is uncertain. The germline CDR1 and CDR2 sequences are LGHDT and YNNKEL (reference sequence). This CDR3 has 14 amino acids. Trimming took 1 base from V and 4 from J, leaving 10 bases between them. CDR3 DNA: TGTGCCAGCAGCCAAGCTCCTCTCTTCTATGGCTACACCTTC. Its translation: CASSQAPLFYGYTF.

The chain couples TRBV3-1 to TRBJ2-1; 8 nucleotides line up with TRBD2. Germline V CDR1 and CDR2: LGHDT, YNNKEL (reference sequence). The CDR3 runs 16 residues. V dropped 0 bases and J dropped 11; count of bases not matched to a gene: 12. CDR3 sequence (DNA): TGTGCCAGCAGCCAAGAAGGGGCCCCCGGGGGGGGTCAGCAGTTCTTC. Its translation is CASSQEGAPGGGQQFF.

This clonotype was counted between two and nine times. V usage is TRBV4-1 and J usage is TRBJ2-2; 10 bases are shared with TRBD1. The CDR3 contains 16 residues. The germline V gene has CDR1 MGHRA and CDR2 YSYEKL. Trimming took 2 bases from V and 6 from J; bases not matched to a gene: 6. The CDR3, as DNA: TGCGCCAGCAGCCAAAGACAGGGGGCTGACGCCGGGGAGCTGTTTTTT. It yields the protein CASSQRQGADAGELFF.

This clonotype was detected only a few times. The CDR3 DNA sequence: TGTGCCAGCAGCTTAACGACGGGGGAGGGTTGGGAGACCCAGTACTTC. Its translation: CASSLTTGEGWETQYF. This chain uses TRBV7-3 with TRBJ2-5; 7 bases are shared with TRBD2. The CDR3 sequence is 16 residues long. V dropped 0 bases and J dropped 5; count of bases not matched to a gene: 9. Germline V lookup: CDR1 SGHTA, CDR2 FQGTGA. Using reference TRBV7-3 and TRBJ2-5 for the parts outside the CDR3, the full variable domain is GAGVSQTPSNKVTEKGKYVELRCDPISGHTALYWYRQSLGQGPEFLIYFQGTGAADDSGLPNDRFFAVRPEGSVSTLKIQRTERGDSAVYLCASSLTTGEGWETQYFGPGTRLLVL.